The subject of this entry is one T cell receptor beta chain. Random hexamers served to reverse transcribe roughly 0.45 to 1 ug RNA. The CDR3 of TCR beta was amplified by immunoSEQ multiplex PCR across 54 Vbeta and 13 Jbeta. TCRdb ran MiXCR on the immunoSEQ multiplex PCR reads and lists one entry per CDR3 protein. The data contain some 400,000 distinct CDR3 sequences, 85% of them singletons. These data are taken from a study of CD8 T cells in Susac syndrome. Sequencing of TCR beta was carried out in blood CD8+ and CD4+ T cells. Patients with stable or active relapsing-remitting disease, all of them treatment-naive, made up the multiple sclerosis controls. TEMRA cells were enriched by FACS, and CD4+ and CD8+ T cells were negatively isolated. Trimming removed 4 bases at V and 5 bases at J, with 12 bases between. Germline V gives CDR1 SQVTM, CDR2 ANQGSEA. The CDR3 sequence is 12 residues long.

This TCR was sampled from a human donor with multiple sclerosis. The sequenced sample was CD8+ T cells from PBMCs. J is TRBJ2-7 and V is TRBV29-1; D remains ambiguous. The chain's CDR3 is CSVADQVHEQYF. The CDR3 nucleotides are TGCAGCGTTGCGGACCAGGTACACGAGCAGTACTTC.